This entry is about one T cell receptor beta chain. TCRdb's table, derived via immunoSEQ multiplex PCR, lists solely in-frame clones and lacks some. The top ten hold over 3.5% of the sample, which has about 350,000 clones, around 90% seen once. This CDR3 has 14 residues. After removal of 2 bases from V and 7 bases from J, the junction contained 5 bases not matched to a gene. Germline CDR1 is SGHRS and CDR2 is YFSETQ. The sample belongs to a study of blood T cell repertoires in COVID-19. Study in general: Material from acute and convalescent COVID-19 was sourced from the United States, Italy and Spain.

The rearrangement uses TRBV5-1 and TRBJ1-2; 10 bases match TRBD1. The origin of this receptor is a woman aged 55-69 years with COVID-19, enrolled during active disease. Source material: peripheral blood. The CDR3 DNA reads TGCGCCAGCAGCTTAGACAGGGGGCAAGGTGGCTACACCTTC. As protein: CASSLDRGQGGYTF.